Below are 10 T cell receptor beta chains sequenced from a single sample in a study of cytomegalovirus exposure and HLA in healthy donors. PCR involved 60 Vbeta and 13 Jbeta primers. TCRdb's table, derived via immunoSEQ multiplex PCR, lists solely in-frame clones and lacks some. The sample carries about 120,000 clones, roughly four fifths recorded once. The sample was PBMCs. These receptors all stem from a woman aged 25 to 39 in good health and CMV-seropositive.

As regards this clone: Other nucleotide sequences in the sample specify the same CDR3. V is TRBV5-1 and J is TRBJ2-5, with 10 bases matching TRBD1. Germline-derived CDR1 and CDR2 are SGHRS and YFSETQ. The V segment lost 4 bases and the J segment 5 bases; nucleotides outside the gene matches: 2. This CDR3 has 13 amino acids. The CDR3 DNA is TGCGCCAGCAGCCCGGGACAGGGGGAGACCCAGTACTTC. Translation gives CASSPGQGETQYF.

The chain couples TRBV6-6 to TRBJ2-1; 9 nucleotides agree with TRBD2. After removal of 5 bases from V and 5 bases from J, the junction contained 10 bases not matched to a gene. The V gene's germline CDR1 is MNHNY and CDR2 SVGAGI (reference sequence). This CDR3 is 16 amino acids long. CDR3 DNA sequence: TGTGCCAGCAGTGTTAGCGGGGGAGGAAGGAACAATGAGCAGTTCTTC. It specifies CASSVSGGGRNNEQFF.

DNA for the CDR3: TGCGCCAGCCTACTCGGGTCTGAGCAGTTCTTC. This translates into CASLLGSEQFF. The chain uses TRBV5-1 and TRBJ2-1, with D hard to call. Germline V lookup: CDR1 SGHRS, CDR2 YFSETQ. CDR3 size: 11 residues. The V gene lost 7 bases and the J gene lost 9 bases, with 11 bases spanning the gap.

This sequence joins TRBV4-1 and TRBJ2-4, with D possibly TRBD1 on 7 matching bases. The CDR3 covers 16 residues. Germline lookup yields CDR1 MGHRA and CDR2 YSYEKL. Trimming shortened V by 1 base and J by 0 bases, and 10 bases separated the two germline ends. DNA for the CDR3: TGCGCCAGCAGCCAAGGGCAGGGGGGAGCCAAAAACATTCAGTACTTC. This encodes CASSQGQGGAKNIQYF.

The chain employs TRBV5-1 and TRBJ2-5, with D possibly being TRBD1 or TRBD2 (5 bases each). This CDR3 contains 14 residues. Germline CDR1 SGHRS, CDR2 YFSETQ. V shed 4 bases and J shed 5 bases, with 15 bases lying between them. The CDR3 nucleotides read TGCGCCAGCAGCCTGGACATCTCGGGGGAGACCCAGTACTTC. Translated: CASSLDISGETQYF.

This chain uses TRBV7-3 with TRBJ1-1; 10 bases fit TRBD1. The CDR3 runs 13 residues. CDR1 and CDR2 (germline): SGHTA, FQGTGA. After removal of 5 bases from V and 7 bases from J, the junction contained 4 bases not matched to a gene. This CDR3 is CASSRGQGYEAFF. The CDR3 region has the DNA TGTGCCAGCAGCCGGGGACAGGGGTATGAAGCTTTCTTT.

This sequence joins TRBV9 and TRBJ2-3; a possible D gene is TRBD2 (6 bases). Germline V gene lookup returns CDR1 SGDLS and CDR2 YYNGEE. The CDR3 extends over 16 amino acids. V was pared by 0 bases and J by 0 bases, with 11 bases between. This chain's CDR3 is CASSVELGLSTDTQYF. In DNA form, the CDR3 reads TGTGCCAGCAGCGTAGAGCTGGGACTTAGCACAGATACGCAGTATTTT.

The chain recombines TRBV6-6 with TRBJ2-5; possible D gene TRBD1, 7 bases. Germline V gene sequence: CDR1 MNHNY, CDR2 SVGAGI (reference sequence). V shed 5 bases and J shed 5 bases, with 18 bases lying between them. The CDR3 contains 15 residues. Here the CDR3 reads CASSPWGDSWETQYF. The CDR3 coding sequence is TGTGCCAGCAGTCCCTGGGGGGACAGTTGGGAGACCCAGTACTTC.

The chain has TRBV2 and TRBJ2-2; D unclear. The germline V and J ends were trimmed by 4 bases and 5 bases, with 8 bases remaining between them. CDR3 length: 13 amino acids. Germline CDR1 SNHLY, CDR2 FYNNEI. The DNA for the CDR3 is TGTGCCAGCAGTGGGCAGAGGACCGGGGAGCTGTTTTTT. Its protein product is CASSGQRTGELFF.

CDR3 nucleotides: TGTGCCAGCAGCGCCGGACTAGCGGGGGCCACAGATACGCAGTATTTT. Residues: CASSAGLAGATDTQYF. The chain links TRBV7-9 to TRBJ2-3; TRBD2 aligns across 13 bases. This CDR3 spans 16 amino acids. V lost 5 bases and J lost 2; bases outside the gene matches: 4. The germline gives CDR1 SEHNR, CDR2 FQNEAQ (reference sequence).